The 20 T cell receptor beta chains presented below share a single source sample, sequenced in a study of T-cell reconstitution after alpha-beta-depleted transplantation in children. Unique molecular identifiers featured in how the TCRbeta library was prepared. TCRdb re-derived calls from the PCR reads in MiXCR, one entry per CDR3 protein. The data contain 280,000 or so distinct CDR3 sequences, around a tenth of them singletons. Sequences were derived from peripheral blood, sampled 180 days after TCRalphabeta/CD19-depleted stem cell transplant. Receptors originate from a male patient aged 2-10 years who had a stem cell transplant for chronic granulomatous disease, so the T cells may come from the graft donor.

J is TRBJ2-7 and V is TRBV5-1, with a weak D call TRBD2 (7 bases). The V gene lost 4 bases and the J gene lost 0 bases, with 17 bases spanning the gap. CDR1 is SGHRS and CDR2 is YFSETQ in the germline V gene. The length of the CDR3 is 16 residues. CDR3 DNA sequence: TGCGCCAGCAGCAGGATCGGGGGGCCTGACTCCTACGAGCAGTACTTC. This sequence encodes CASSRIGGPDSYEQYF.

This clonotype was counted many times. V is TRBV12-3 or TRBV12-4 and J is TRBJ2-6; D perhaps matches TRBD2 (6 bases). Between the trimmed V and J ends, which lost 4 bases and 0 bases, there was a span of 19 bases. The CDR3 extends over 19 amino acids. CDR3 in DNA: TGTGCCAGCAGTTGGCACCCAGTGTGGGGACTCTCTGGGGCCAACGTCCTGACTTTC. It encodes CASSWHPVWGLSGANVLTF.

V gene TRBV18 combines with J gene TRBJ2-1; D remains unclear. There are 13 residues in the CDR3. The ends were cut back, 0 bases at V and 5 bases at J, with 5 bases in the middle. The germline V gene encodes CDR1 KGHSH and CDR2 LQKENI. The CDR3 is CASSPPQNNEQFF. CDR3 nucleotide sequence: TGTGCCAGCTCACCACCGCAGAACAATGAGCAGTTCTTC.

The sample holds many counts of this clonotype. The chain employs TRBV14 and TRBJ2-3; D perhaps matches TRBD2 (6 bases). Looked up from germline, CDR1 is SGHDN and CDR2 is FVKESK. The CDR3 length is 16 residues. V was pared by 0 bases and J by 1 base, with 11 bases between. CDR3 sequence: CASSQDGGTRTDTQYF. The CDR3 region has the DNA TGTGCCAGCAGCCAAGATGGCGGGACCCGCACAGATACGCAGTATTTT.

With regard to this clonotype: At one end, the junction sequence differs from germline, possibly due to a read error. CDR3 sequence (DNA): TGTGCCAGCAGCCGAGGACTAGCGGGAGGCCCATACGAGCAGTCCTTC. As protein: CASSRGLAGGPYEQSF. The rearrangement uses TRBV3-1 and TRBJ2-7; 14 nucleotides agree with TRBD2. The CDR3 is made up of 16 amino acids. Germline CDR1 is LGHDT and CDR2 is YNNKEL (reference sequence).

This clonotype appeared many times. The chain couples TRBV4-1 to TRBJ2-1; maybe TRBD1 (5 bases). Trimming removed 4 bases at V and 5 bases at J, with 15 bases between. This CDR3 is 15 amino acids long. Germline V gene sequence: CDR1 MGHRA, CDR2 YSYEKL. The CDR3 nucleotides are TGCGCCAGCAGCCGCCCAGGGCGGCGCAACAATGAGCAGTTCTTC. Amino acids: CASSRPGRRNNEQFF.

This clonotype was observed at least ten times. The CDR3: CASSSRKGARLFEQYF. The CDR3 DNA reads TGTGCCAGCAGCTCGAGGAAGGGGGCGCGGCTCTTTGAGCAGTACTTC. The gene calls are TRBV7-9 and TRBJ2-7, with TRBD1 matching over 7 bases. V dropped 4 bases and J dropped 7; count of bases not matched to a gene: 16. The CDR3 covers 16 residues. Per the germline V gene, CDR1 is SEHNR and CDR2 is FQNEAQ (reference sequence). The full variable domain, with the rest looked up from reference TRBV7-9 and TRBJ2-7, is DTGVSQNPRHKITKRGQNVTFRCDPISEHNRLYWYRQTLGQGPEFLTYFQNEAQLEKSRLLSDRFSAERPKGSFSTLEIQRTEQGDSAMYLCASSSRKGARLFEQYFGPGTRLTVT.

In its sample, this clonotype was seen many times. The CDR3 spells CSVEDRGGPRYEQYF. DNA for the CDR3: TGCAGCGTTGAAGATCGGGGAGGGCCGAGGTACGAGCAGTACTTC. The rearrangement uses TRBV29-1 and TRBJ2-7; the match to TRBD2 covers 7 bases. The CDR3 sequence is 15 residues long. Per the germline V gene, CDR1 is SQVTM and CDR2 is ANQGSEA. V was pared by 0 bases and J by 4 bases, with 9 bases of the junction left unmatched.

This clonotype was counted ten times or more. CDR3 in amino acids: CSAPAGLPLSEQYF. The CDR3, as DNA: TGCAGTGCTCCCGCCGGGCTCCCACTTAGCGAGCAGTACTTC. The chain uses TRBV20-1 and TRBJ2-7, with D unresolved. This CDR3 contains 14 residues. Germline CDR1 DFQATT, CDR2 SNEGSKA (reference sequence). V was shortened by 5 bases and J by 6 bases, with 20 bases between the two germline ends.

In this sample, this clonotype turned up many times. This chain uses TRBV6-5 with TRBJ1-6; TRBD1 might be the D (6 bases). The germline gives CDR1 MNHEY, CDR2 SVGAGI. V was trimmed by 0 bases and J by 4 bases, leaving 10 bases between them. This CDR3 comprises 16 residues. As DNA, the CDR3 is TGTGCCAGCAGTTACTCGAAACAGGGTTATAATTCACCCCTCCACTTT. It specifies CASSYSKQGYNSPLHF.

To note about this clonotype: A much larger clonotype is one base distant, so this may be a read error. This chain's CDR3 is CASNGYSYELYF. The CDR3 DNA is TGTGCCTCCAATGGGTACTCCTACGAGCTGTACTTC. V gene TRBV10-3 combines with J gene TRBJ2-7; D remains unclear. CDR1 and CDR2 (germline): ENHRY, SYGVKD. The CDR3 is 12 amino acids.

This clonotype came up many times. The rearrangement uses TRBV12-3 or TRBV12-4 and TRBJ2-7, with a tentative D call TRBD1 (6 bases). Trimming took off 3 bases at V and 12 bases at J, with 12 bases between the two ends. The CDR3 has 11 residues. This CDR3 reads CASSLDSLLYF. CDR3 nucleotides: TGTGCCAGCAGTTTGGACAGCTTGCTGTACTTC.

The table lists this clonotype with many counts. This chain links TRBV29-1 with TRBJ2-2; TRBD2 matches 9 bases. Trimming cost V 6 bases and J 6 bases; bases outside gene matches: 11. Germline V gene data show CDR1 as SQVTM and CDR2 as ANQGSEA. CDR3 length: 15 residues. CDR3 in DNA: TGCAGCGTGGACCGGGCGGGAGGGCCACCCGGGGAGCTGTTTTTT. Its translation is CSVDRAGGPPGELFF.

At least ten counts were recorded for this clonotype. CDR3 sequence reads: CASSKRTSGRAVEQYF. The CDR3 DNA reads TGCGCCAGCAGCAAGCGGACTAGCGGGAGGGCAGTAGAGCAGTACTTC. This chain links TRBV5-1 with TRBJ2-7, with 15 bases lining up with TRBD2. The germline V gene has CDR1 SGHRS and CDR2 YFSETQ. The CDR3 is 16 amino acids. J was trimmed by 7 bases and V by 4 bases; bases with no gene match: 9.

This clonotype was observed many times. The chain is built from TRBV29-1 and TRBJ2-1, with TRBD1 matching 8 bases. V gave up 5 bases and J gave up 6 bases; unmatched junction bases: 15. The CDR3 sequence is 16 residues long. Germline CDR1 is SQVTM and CDR2 is ANQGSEA. The CDR3 is CSVPGAGGVNPNEQFF. DNA for the CDR3: TGCAGCGTTCCCGGGGCAGGGGGCGTTAACCCCAATGAGCAGTTCTTC.

Notes on this clonotype: A much larger clone differs from this one at a single base, so this may be a read error. The chain joins TRBV12-5 to TRBJ2-1, with TRBD1 matching 8 bases. CDR1 is LGHNT and CDR2 is FRNRAP in the germline V gene. The CDR3 totals 15 residues. The DNA of the CDR3 is TGTGCTAGTGGTTTGGGACAGGGGTCCTACGATGAGCAGTTCTTC. Translated, it gives CASGLGQGSYDEQFF.

This clonotype was found many times. This sequence joins TRBV5-1 and TRBJ1-3; D remains ambiguous. CDR1 and CDR2 (germline): SGHRS, YFSETQ. The CDR3 is 15 amino acids. Trimming removed 0 bases at V and 3 bases at J, with 10 bases between. This chain's CDR3 is CASSLDSGRGNTIYF. For the CDR3, the DNA is TGCGCCAGCAGCTTGGACTCCGGACGTGGAAACACCATATATTTT.

The gene calls are TRBV12-3 or TRBV12-4 and TRBJ1-1; no clear D. The CDR3 loop spans 18 amino acids. The V and J ends lost 8 bases and 1 base respectively, with 26 bases between them. CDR3 loop: CASRLSHEGWARNTEAFF. In nucleotides, the CDR3 is TGTGCCAGCCGCTTGTCACACGAAGGATGGGCGAGGAACACTGAAGCTTTCTTT.

The sample holds many counts of this clonotype. The V call is TRBV5-4, the J call TRBJ2-5; TRBD1 matches 7 bases. CDR1 and CDR2 from the germline V gene are SGHNT and YYREEE (reference sequence). CDR3 size: 13 residues. V lost 4 bases and J lost 4; bases outside the gene matches: 4. The CDR3 sequence is CASSNDRVETQYF. The DNA of the CDR3 is TGTGCCAGCAGCAACGACAGGGTAGAGACCCAGTACTTC.

With respect to this clonotype: A much larger clone lies a single base off, so this may be a read error. The J gene is TRBJ2-1, the V gene TRBV5-1, with 7 bases matching TRBD1. CDR1 and CDR2 (germline): SGHRS, YFSETQ. The CDR3 consists of 14 residues. In nucleotides, the CDR3 is TGCGCCAGCAGCTGGGGACAGTCCTACAATCAGCAGTTCTTC. This encodes CASSWGQSYNQQFF.